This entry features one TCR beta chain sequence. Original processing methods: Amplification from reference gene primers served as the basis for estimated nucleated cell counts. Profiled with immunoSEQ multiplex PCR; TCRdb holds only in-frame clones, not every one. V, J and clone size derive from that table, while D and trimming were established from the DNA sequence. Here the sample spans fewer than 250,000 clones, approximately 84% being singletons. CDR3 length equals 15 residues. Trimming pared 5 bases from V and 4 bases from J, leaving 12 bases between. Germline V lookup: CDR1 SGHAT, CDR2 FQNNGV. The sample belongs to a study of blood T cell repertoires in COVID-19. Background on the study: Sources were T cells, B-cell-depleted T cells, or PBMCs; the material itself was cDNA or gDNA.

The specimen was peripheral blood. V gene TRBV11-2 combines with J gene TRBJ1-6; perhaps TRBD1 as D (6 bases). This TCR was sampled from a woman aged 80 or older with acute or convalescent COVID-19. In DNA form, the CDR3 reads TGTGCCAGCAGCGCCCACAGGGTGTATAATTCACCCCTCCACTTT. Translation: CASSAHRVYNSPLHF.